The subject of this entry is one T cell receptor (beta chain). Germline V gene sequence: CDR1 SGHTA, CDR2 FQGNSA. The V gene end was trimmed by 0 bases and the J gene end by 3 bases; junction bases not matched to a gene: 1. The length of the CDR3 is 14 residues. Measured with immunoSEQ multiplex PCR; TCRdb has only the in-frame clones, and not every one. The repertoire holds under 20,000 clones, with around 80% as singletons. This sample is part of a study of sequential checkpoint blockade in melanoma. Treatment: randomized to nivolumab then ipilimumab (arm A) or the reverse (arm B). DNA-damaging chemotherapy had not been given to any patient beforehand.

The origin of this receptor is a human donor with melanoma. Here the sequenced sample was CD8+ T cells sorted from blood (inferred from file names), taken from a patient given nivolumab and ipilimumab in sequence. The rearrangement links TRBV7-2 to TRBJ1-2; 7 positions match TRBD1. DNA for the CDR3: TGTGCCAGCAGCTTAGCAGGGGGCGACTATGGCTACACCTTC. Translation: CASSLAGGDYGYTF.